This T cell receptor beta chain stems from a study of control samples from healthy donors and cancer patients. The CDR3 runs to 14 residues. Per germline, CDR1 MNHEY and CDR2 SMNVEV (reference sequence). V dropped 2 bases and J dropped 8 bases, with 15 bases sitting between them. Using immunoSEQ multiplex PCR, the repertoire was profiled, and TCRdb retains in-frame clones only, with some absent. The table records about 110,000 clones, around nine tenths of them present only once. Sequencing was done on a sample of blood. The J gene is TRBJ1-2, the V gene TRBV27; tentative D call: TRBD1 (5 bases). The TCR originated in a human donor in good health. The donor label of this sample is uncertain. The CDR3 loop is CASSLGRAGNGYTF. DNA of the CDR3: TGTGCCAGCAGTTTAGGGCGGGCAGGGAACGGCTACACCTTC.